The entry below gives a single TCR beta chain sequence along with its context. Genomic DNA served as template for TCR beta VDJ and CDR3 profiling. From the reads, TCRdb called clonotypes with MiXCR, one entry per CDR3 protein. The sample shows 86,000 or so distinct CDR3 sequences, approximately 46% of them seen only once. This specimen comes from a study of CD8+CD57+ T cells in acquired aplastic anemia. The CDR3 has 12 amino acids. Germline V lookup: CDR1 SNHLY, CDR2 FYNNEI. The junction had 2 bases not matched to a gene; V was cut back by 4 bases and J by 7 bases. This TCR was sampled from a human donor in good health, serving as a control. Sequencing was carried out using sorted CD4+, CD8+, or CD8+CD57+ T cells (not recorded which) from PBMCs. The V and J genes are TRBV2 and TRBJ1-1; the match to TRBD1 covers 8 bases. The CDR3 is CASSGTGLEAFF. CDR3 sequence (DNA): TGTGCCAGCAGTGGGACAGGGCTTGAAGCTTTCTTT.